What follows is one T cell receptor (beta chain) and its context. Antigen: not known. This specimen comes from a study of T cell responses to AZD1222 COVID-19 vaccine. Findings of the study overall: Spike-specific TCR breadth and depth went up after people got two AZD1222 doses.

CDR3 length: 11 residues. With 1 base removed from V and 6 bases from J, the gap between germline ends came to 6 bases. Germline loops: CDR1 DFQATT, CDR2 SNEGSKA (reference sequence). Some clones are missing from TCRdb's copy, which holds only in-frame ones; the method was immunoSEQ multiplex PCR. The sample includes fewer than 50,000 clones, around 82% of them seen just once. The receptor comes from an adult in good health. The sequences come from peripheral blood, collected on day 0 of AZD1222 vaccination. The chain carries TRBV20-1 and TRBJ1-2; D remains ambiguous. This CDR3 reads CSARVEDGYTF. CDR3 bases: TGCAGTGCTAGAGTAGAGGATGGCTACACCTTC.